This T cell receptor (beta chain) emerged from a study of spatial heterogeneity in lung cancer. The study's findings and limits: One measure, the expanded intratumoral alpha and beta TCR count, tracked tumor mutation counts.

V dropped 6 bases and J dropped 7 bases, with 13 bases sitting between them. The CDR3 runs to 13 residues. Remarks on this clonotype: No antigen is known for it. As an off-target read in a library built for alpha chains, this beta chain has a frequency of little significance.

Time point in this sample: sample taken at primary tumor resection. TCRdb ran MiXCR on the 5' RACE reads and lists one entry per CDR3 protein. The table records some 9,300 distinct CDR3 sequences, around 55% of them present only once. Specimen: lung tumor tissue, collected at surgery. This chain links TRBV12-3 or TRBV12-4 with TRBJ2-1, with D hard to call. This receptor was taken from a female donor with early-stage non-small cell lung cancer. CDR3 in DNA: TGTGCCAGCAGCACCGTAGGGCGGAATGAGCAGTTCTTC. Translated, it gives CASSTVGRNEQFF.